The subject of this entry is one TCR beta chain. Its antigen target is currently unknown. Per-nucleotide qualities are absent, and no much larger clonotype sits a single base away. The sample comes from a study of T cell repertoires in aging, cancer and after chemotherapy (dated by TCRdb to 2018 to 2020). About the investigation overall: Donors spanned six age groups from 30 or younger to 70 or older, with at least three individuals per group. Paired pre- and post-chemotherapy samples in the solid tumor group came from brain tumor (glioblastoma) patients receiving temozolomide-based therapy. In total, the full dataset held about 8.8 million TCR reads. To examine immunoaging and T cell reconstitution after chemotherapy, the study profiled TCR beta repertoires in peripheral blood from healthy donors and cancer patients. A cohort of 220 or so cancer patients (around 94 with hematological and approximately 120 with solid cancers) was assembled, and 95 to 100 healthy donors were included as a reference group. What the study reported, not specific to this receptor: According to the authors, the repertoire data do not allow conclusions to be drawn about immunological memory after chemotherapy. Declining TCR diversity with age in healthy donors was mainly explained by loss of richness; in cancer patients, loss of evenness also contributed. Untreated patients with hematological or solid cancers showed significantly lower blood TCR diversity and higher clonality than age-matched healthy donors. In both cancer cohorts, median generation probability rose over the chemotherapy interval, which suggests that the repertoire was reconstituted through rebound thymic output.

TCR beta rearrangements were amplified from genomic DNA extracted from peripheral blood rather than from sorted cells or RNA. Using a mixed TRB-A/B primer pool, multiplex touch-down PCR amplified rearranged TRB sequences covering the V, D and J segments. Illumina adapters and sample indices were attached to the amplicons through two consecutive PCR reactions run with Phusion HS II polymerase. The amplicons were purified from gel with the NucleoSpin Gel and PCR Clean-up kit and then assessed with Qubit and an Agilent 2100 Bioanalyzer. The libraries were sequenced on an Illumina MiSeq with 600-cycle, single-indexed, paired-end runs. The authors' analysis ran thus. MiXCR versions 2.12 and 3.0.5 were used to process TRB sequences. Each unique CDR3 nucleotide sequence was counted as one clone, and only productive sequences with at least two reads were retained. Shannon diversity, evenness, clonality (one minus evenness), and alpha-parameterized diversity profiles from alpha 0 to 5 were included as repertoire metrics. The IGoR algorithm was used to calculate generation probabilities of clones in the paired pre- and post-chemotherapy samples. TCRdb trimmed the raw reads at Q25, called clones with MiXCR and kept productive beta chains. Each CDR3 protein appears once, grouped with its most common genes and DNA. TCRdb assigned the V and J calls; the authors' analysis was not used. This sample is represented by approximately 5,100 distinct CDR3 sequences; about 25% of them were singletons. Together, the top ten hold more than 9.5% of the sample.

Sequencing used blood. The TCR comes from a human donor with a solid tumor.

The sequenced DNA is TGTGCCAGCAGCTCGGATAACACCGTCACAGATACGCAGTATTTT. This codes for CASSSDNTVTDTQYF. The sequence joins TRBV7-9 to TRBJ2-3; the D gene remains uncertain. The CDR3 spans 15 residues, from the cysteine through the phenylalanine. CDR3 DNA is the only sequence kept; it has 45 bases, read in frame from the first base. V is shortened by 4 bases, J by 2 bases, and the region joining them spans 13 bases. The germline V gene (reference sequence) provides CDR1 SEHNR and CDR2 FQNEAQ. Reference TRBV7-9 and TRBJ2-3 genes cover what lies past the CDR3, so the full variable domain is DTGVSQNPRHKITKRGQNVTFRCDPISEHNRLYWYRQTLGQGPEFLTYFQNEAQLEKSRLLSDRFSAERPKGSFSTLEIQRTEQGDSAMYLCASSSDNTVTDTQYFGPGTRLTVL.